One and the same sample provided the 26 T cell receptor beta chains below, sequenced in a study of spatial heterogeneity in lung cancer. Stated time point: blood at routine non-recurrence follow-up after resection. A single record per CDR3 protein comes from TCRdb applying MiXCR to the 5' RACE reads. The table lists roughly 18,000 distinct CDR3 sequences, about 10% of them singletons. The material was PBMCs, obtained at follow-up. These receptors all stem from a male donor with early-stage non-small cell lung cancer.

By share of the sample, this clonotype is medium-sized. The gene calls are TRBV6-2 or TRBV6-3 and TRBJ1-1; D is undetermined. The CDR3 is 14 residues long. Per germline, CDR1 MNHEY and CDR2 SVGEGT. Trimming stripped 0 bases from V and 5 bases from J, with 10 bases between. The CDR3 sequence is CASSYSNLGTEAFF. Here the CDR3 DNA reads TGTGCCAGCAGTTACTCGAATCTTGGGACTGAAGCTTTCTTT.

This clonotype was picked up a small number of times. This chain joins TRBV6-2 or TRBV6-3 and TRBJ2-1; TRBD2 agrees at 8 bases. This CDR3 comprises 14 residues. The junction had 4 bases not matched to a gene; V was cut back by 0 bases and J by 9 bases. Germline V CDR1 and CDR2: MNHEY, SVGEGT. CDR3 DNA: TGTGCCAGCAGTTACTCAGCGGGAGTGGGTGAGCAGTTCTTC. This codes for CASSYSAGVGEQFF.

The sample holds many counts of this clonotype. The chain has TRBV12-3 or TRBV12-4 and TRBJ2-5; 14 positions match TRBD2. J was trimmed by 2 bases and V by 4 bases; bases with no gene match: 3. This CDR3 has 16 amino acids. CDR3 sequence reads: CASSSGTSGGQETQYF. As DNA, the CDR3 is TGTGCCAGCAGTTCCGGGACTAGCGGGGGACAAGAGACCCAGTACTTC.

This clonotype was recorded at least ten times. The junction and the germline gene differ at one end; a read error may be behind it. V and J are TRBV18 and TRBJ1-1; D uncertain. Per germline, CDR1 KGHSH and CDR2 LQKENI. The CDR3 loop spans 15 amino acids. This chain's CDR3 is CASSRQDFMNTEVFF. In DNA, the CDR3 is TGTGCCAGCTCGCGGCAGGATTTTATGAACACTGAAGTTTTCTTT.

The V gene is TRBV4-2, the J gene TRBJ2-2; no clear D. This CDR3 comprises 13 residues. The germline gives CDR1 LGHNA, CDR2 YNFKEQ. The V end was cut by 5 bases, the J end by 6 bases, with 10 bases between. CDR3 nucleotide sequence: TGTGCCAGCAGCTCCCTCAAGTCCGGGGAGCTGTTTTTT. Translating it yields CASSSLKSGELFF.

Judged by abundance, this clonotype is medium-sized. The chain employs TRBV9 and TRBJ1-1; 8 bases line up with TRBD1. The CDR3 covers 15 residues. V lost 4 bases to trimming and J lost 4 bases; unmatched junction nucleotides: 9. Germline CDR1 SGDLS, CDR2 YYNGEE. As DNA, the CDR3 is TGTGCCAGCAGCCCCTCAGGGGGCGGGGGCACTGAAGCTTTCTTT. Translation gives CASSPSGGGGTEAFF.

This chain links TRBV6-5 with TRBJ2-6; weak D call: TRBD1 (6 bases). Looked up from germline, CDR1 is MNHEY and CDR2 is SVGAGI. Deletions cut 3 bases from V and 3 bases from J, with 9 bases between. The CDR3 loop spans 15 amino acids. CDR3 in DNA: TGTGCCAGCAGTTATACAGGGAATGGGGCCAACGTCCTGACTTTC. Translation gives CASSYTGNGANVLTF.

This clonotype was seen repeatedly, ten times or more. The chain combines TRBV6-2 or TRBV6-3 with TRBJ2-7; D perhaps matches TRBD1 (6 bases). Germline V gene lookup returns CDR1 MNHEY and CDR2 SVGEGT. This CDR3 is 14 amino acids long. Trimming cost V 11 bases and J 0 bases, with 17 bases left between them. The CDR3 loop reads CAVQKGDRSYEQYF. The DNA of the CDR3 is TGTGCCGTCCAAAAGGGGGATCGCTCCTACGAGCAGTACTTC.

This clonotype was seen repeatedly, ten times or more. This chain joins TRBV7-6 and TRBJ2-5; 9 bases fit TRBD2. This CDR3 contains 15 residues. The germline V gene encodes CDR1 SGHVS and CDR2 FNYEAQ. V shed 1 base and J 5 bases; nucleotides not matched to a gene: 5. This chain's CDR3 is CASSLGRLADETQYF. The CDR3 region has the DNA TGTGCCAGCAGCTTAGGTCGACTAGCGGACGAGACCCAGTACTTC.

This clonotype came up many times. The chain carries TRBV11-2 and TRBJ1-5, with no clear D. Germline CDR1 is SGHAT and CDR2 is FQNNGV. Trimming left V 1 base short and J 11 bases short, with 18 bases between. The CDR3 has 15 residues. CDR3 region: CASSLGPAVEKSQHF. In DNA, the CDR3 is TGTGCCAGCAGCTTAGGACCGGCTGTGGAGAAGTCCCAGCATTTT.

This clonotype was seen at least ten times. The chain combines TRBV11-2 with TRBJ1-1; possible D gene TRBD1, 5 bases. Deletions cut 3 bases from V and 6 bases from J, with 17 bases between. From germline, CDR1 is SGHAT and CDR2 FQNNGV. This CDR3 has 15 residues. CDR3 bases: TGTGCCAGCAGCTTCTTACCGGGACGGAGCTCTGAAGCTTTCTTT. Encoded protein: CASSFLPGRSSEAFF.

This clonotype came up many times. The chain uses TRBV12-3 or TRBV12-4 and TRBJ2-2, with 7 positions matching TRBD1. The CDR3 is 14 residues long. With 7 bases clipped from V and 7 bases from J, the junction kept 9 bases outside the gene matches. The CDR3 here is CASTPAGGIGELFF. CDR3 in DNA: TGTGCCAGCACCCCCGCAGGGGGTATCGGGGAGCTGTTTTTT.

This clonotype was observed at least ten times. The rearrangement links TRBV30 to TRBJ2-5, with 11 bases identical to TRBD2. J gave up 0 bases and V 0 bases, and 3 bases lay outside the gene matches. Germline V CDR1 and CDR2: GTSNPN, SVGIG (reference sequence). This CDR3 spans 16 amino acids. The CDR3 sequence: CAWSVSSGGYQETQYF. The CDR3 DNA follows: TGTGCCTGGAGTGTTTCTAGCGGGGGGTACCAAGAGACCCAGTACTTC.

This clonotype was seen many times. The chain recombines TRBV28 with TRBJ2-3; D might be TRBD1 (5 bases). The germline V and J ends were trimmed by 5 bases and 0 bases, with 12 bases remaining between them. CDR1 is MDHEN and CDR2 is SYDVKM in the germline V gene. The CDR3 is made up of 15 amino acids. CDR3 residues: CASSNRQLSTDTQYF. CDR3 nucleotide sequence: TGTGCCAGCAGTAATCGACAGCTTAGCACAGATACGCAGTATTTT.

This clonotype showed up just once. A much larger clone is a single base away; this may be a read error. The V call is TRBV7-9, the J call TRBJ2-7; 8 bases match TRBD1. This CDR3 has 13 residues. Germline-derived CDR1 and CDR2 are SEHNR and FQNEAQ (reference sequence). CDR3 amino acids: CANSWDRRGEQYF. CDR3 in DNA: TGTGCCAACAGCTGGGACAGGAGAGGAGAGCAGTACTTC. Supplemented by reference TRBV7-9 and TRBJ2-7, the full variable domain reads DTGVSQNPRHKITKRGQNVTFRCDPISEHNRLYWYRQTLGQGPEFLTYFQNEAQLEKSRLLSDRFSAERPKGSFSTLEIQRTEQGDSAMYLCANSWDRRGEQYFGPGTRLTVT.

This clonotype was seen at least ten times. The V and J genes are TRBV4-1 and TRBJ1-1; 7 bases line up with TRBD1. The germline V gene encodes CDR1 MGHRA and CDR2 YSYEKL. The CDR3 length is 16 residues. Trimming at V came to 4 bases and at J to 0 bases, leaving 8 bases not matched to a gene. The CDR3 is CASSRNSDRLNTEAFF. The CDR3 DNA reads TGCGCCAGCAGCCGCAACTCGGACAGGCTGAACACTGAAGCTTTCTTT.

This clonotype was seen at least ten times. CDR3 residues: CASSDGTGVYNEQFF. The CDR3 nucleotides read TGTGCCAGCAGTGATGGGACAGGGGTCTACAATGAGCAGTTCTTC. V is TRBV2 and J is TRBJ2-1, with 10 bases that match TRBD1. Germline CDR1 reads SNHLY; CDR2 reads FYNNEI. The CDR3 is 15 amino acids. Germline trimming cut 3 bases from V and 3 bases from J; bases unmatched to any gene: 2.

The chain links TRBV12-3 or TRBV12-4 to TRBJ1-1; the D is unclear. The CDR3 has 13 residues. V was cut by 6 bases and J by 1 base, with 9 bases left in between. DNA of the CDR3: TGTGCCAGCAGCCTTACAAGGAACACTGAAGCTTTCTTT. Encoded protein: CASSLTRNTEAFF.

V is TRBV14 and J is TRBJ2-6, with TRBD1 matching over 9 bases. The CDR3 totals 23 residues. Germline CDR1 reads SGHDN; CDR2 reads FVKESK. Losses at the gene ends were 0 bases for V and 0 bases for J; bases not matched to a gene: 18. CDR3 residues: CASSQDSWGQGILKSSGANVLTF. DNA of the CDR3: TGTGCCAGCAGCCAAGATAGTTGGGGACAGGGTATTTTGAAGAGCTCTGGGGCCAACGTCCTGACTTTC.

This clonotype has just a few counts. The chain combines TRBV11-2 with TRBJ2-1, with 7 nucleotides matching TRBD2. The CDR3 spans 17 residues. V lost 4 bases to trimming and J lost 2 bases; unmatched junction nucleotides: 11. Per germline, CDR1 SGHAT and CDR2 FQNNGV. Written as DNA, the CDR3 is TGTGCCAGCAGCTCCTCACTTTCGGGAGGTCCCTACAATGAGCAGTTCTTC. As protein: CASSSSLSGGPYNEQFF.

This clonotype was seen many times. The V call is TRBV20-1, the J call TRBJ2-2; D is perhaps TRBD2 (5 bases). Between the trimmed V and J ends, which lost 3 bases and 5 bases, there was a span of 16 bases. The CDR3 spans 15 residues. The germline CDR1 and CDR2 sequences are DFQATT and SNEGSKA (reference sequence). The CDR3: CSASQREILTGELFF. CDR3 coding DNA: TGCAGTGCTAGTCAGAGGGAGATTCTAACCGGGGAGCTGTTTTTT.

This clonotype was recorded a few times. The rearrangement uses TRBV28 and TRBJ2-7, with 7 bases aligning to TRBD1. Trimming at V came to 6 bases and at J to 1 base, leaving 9 bases not matched to a gene. CDR1 is MDHEN and CDR2 is SYDVKM in the germline V gene. The CDR3 is 15 residues long. CDR3 in DNA: TGTGCCAGCAGAGGGACAGTCCAGTTGTCCTACGAGCAGTACTTC. It encodes CASRGTVQLSYEQYF.

This clonotype was seen a few times. The J gene is TRBJ1-2, the V gene TRBV10-3; TRBD1 is a possible D gene (6 bases). Germline V gives CDR1 ENHRY, CDR2 SYGVKD. V was cut by 2 bases and J by 8 bases, with 15 bases left in between. The CDR3 has 14 residues. CDR3 DNA sequence: TGTGCCATCAGTGAGAGCCCAGGGGCGGACGGCTACACCTTC. Protein: CAISESPGADGYTF.

This clonotype was observed a few times. The chain has TRBV28 and TRBJ2-7; no clear D. The germline gives CDR1 MDHEN, CDR2 SYDVKM. This CDR3 region has 13 residues. With 6 bases removed from V and 3 bases from J, the gap between germline ends came to 12 bases. CDR3: CASSPTGNYEQYF. CDR3 bases: TGTGCCAGCAGCCCCACTGGGAACTACGAGCAGTACTTC.

The table lists this clonotype with many counts. The chain combines TRBV2 with TRBJ1-1; a weak D match, TRBD1 (5 bases). Per the germline V gene, CDR1 is SNHLY and CDR2 is FYNNEI. V was cut by 6 bases and J by 3 bases, with 8 bases left in between. The CDR3 length is 12 residues. CDR3 nucleotides: TGTGCCAGCAGGCGGGGGGACACTGAAGCTTTCTTT. Translated, it gives CASRRGDTEAFF.

This clonotype was counted many times. The chain uses TRBV11-2 and TRBJ2-7, with D tentatively TRBD2 (6 bases). In germline, CDR1 is SGHAT, CDR2 FQNNGV. V was trimmed by 2 bases and J by 3 bases, leaving 14 bases between them. The CDR3 has 15 residues. The CDR3, as DNA: TGTGCCAGCAGCTTACGTCCAGCGGGCAACTACGAGCAGTACTTC. Translating it yields CASSLRPAGNYEQYF.